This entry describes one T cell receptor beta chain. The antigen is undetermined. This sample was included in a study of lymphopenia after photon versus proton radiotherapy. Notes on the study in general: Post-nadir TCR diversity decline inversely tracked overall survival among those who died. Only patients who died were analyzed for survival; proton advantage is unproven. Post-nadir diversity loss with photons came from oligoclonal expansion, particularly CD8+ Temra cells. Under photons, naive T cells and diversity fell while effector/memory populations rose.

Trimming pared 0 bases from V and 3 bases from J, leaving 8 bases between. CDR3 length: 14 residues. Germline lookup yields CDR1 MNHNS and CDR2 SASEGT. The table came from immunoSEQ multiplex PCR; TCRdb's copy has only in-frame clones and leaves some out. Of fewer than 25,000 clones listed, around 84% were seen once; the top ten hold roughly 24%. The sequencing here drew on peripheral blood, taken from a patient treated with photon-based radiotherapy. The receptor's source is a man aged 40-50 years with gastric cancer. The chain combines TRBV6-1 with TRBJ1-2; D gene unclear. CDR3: CASSEAMGYYGYTF. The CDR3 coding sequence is TGTGCCAGCAGTGAAGCTATGGGGTACTATGGCTACACCTTC.